The 4 T cell receptor beta chains below were found in one sample sequenced in a study of cytomegalovirus exposure and HLA in healthy donors. Primers for the PCR totalled 60 Vbeta and 13 Jbeta. This table comes from immunoSEQ multiplex PCR, and its TCRdb copy is limited to in-frame clones, with some not included. The profile covers 95,000 to 150,000 clones, with 80% appearing a single time and 7.5% to 9% taken by the ten largest. The specimen sequenced was PBMCs. All receptors come from a female donor in good health and CMV-seropositive.

J is TRBJ1-2 and V is TRBV10-3, with D perhaps matching TRBD1 (5 bases). The CDR3 totals 11 residues. Trimming pared 8 bases from V and 8 bases from J, leaving 12 bases between. Per the germline V gene, CDR1 is ENHRY and CDR2 is SYGVKD. CDR3 coding DNA: TGTGCCATCGGGGGGGAGGCGGGCTACACCTTC. Its protein product is CAIGGEAGYTF.

J is TRBJ2-1 and V is TRBV19; the D gene is possibly TRBD2 (5 bases). Between the trimmed V and J ends, which lost 5 bases and 0 bases, there was a span of 11 bases. CDR1 is LNHDA and CDR2 is SQIVND in the germline V gene (reference sequence). The CDR3 sequence is 15 residues long. CDR3: CASSPTTSSYNEQFF. The DNA of the CDR3 is TGTGCCAGTAGTCCTACTACTAGCTCCTACAATGAGCAGTTCTTC. Combining the CDR3 with reference TRBV19 and TRBJ2-1 gives the whole variable domain DGGITQSPKYLFRKEGQNVTLSCEQNLNHDAMYWYRQDPGQGLRLIYYSQIVNDFQKGDIAEGYSVSREKKESFPLTVTSAQKNPTAFYLCASSPTTSSYNEQFFGPGTRLTVL.

The rearrangement uses TRBV19 and TRBJ2-5; D remains unclear. With 5 bases removed from V and 5 bases from J, the gap between germline ends came to 12 bases. This CDR3 spans 13 amino acids. Per the germline V gene, CDR1 is LNHDA and CDR2 is SQIVND (reference sequence). The CDR3 DNA reads TGTGCCAGTAGTGCGGCAGTCACCGAGACCCAGTACTTC. Amino acids: CASSAAVTETQYF.

This clone was observed a few times. The chain carries TRBV7-2 and TRBJ1-5; D is uncertain. The CDR3 is made up of 13 amino acids. Germline V gene lookup returns CDR1 SGHTA and CDR2 FQGNSA. V was pared by 5 bases and J by 0 bases, with 5 bases between. The CDR3: CASSTYSNQPQHF. The DNA for the CDR3 is TGTGCCAGCAGCACATATAGCAATCAGCCCCAGCATTTT. The full variable domain, rest sourced from reference TRBV7-2 and TRBJ1-5, is GAGVSQSPSNKVTEKGKDVELRCDPISGHTALYWYRQSLGQGLEFLIYFQGNSAPDKSGLPSDRFSAERTGGSVSTLTIQRTQQEDSAVYLCASSTYSNQPQHFGDGTRLSIL.